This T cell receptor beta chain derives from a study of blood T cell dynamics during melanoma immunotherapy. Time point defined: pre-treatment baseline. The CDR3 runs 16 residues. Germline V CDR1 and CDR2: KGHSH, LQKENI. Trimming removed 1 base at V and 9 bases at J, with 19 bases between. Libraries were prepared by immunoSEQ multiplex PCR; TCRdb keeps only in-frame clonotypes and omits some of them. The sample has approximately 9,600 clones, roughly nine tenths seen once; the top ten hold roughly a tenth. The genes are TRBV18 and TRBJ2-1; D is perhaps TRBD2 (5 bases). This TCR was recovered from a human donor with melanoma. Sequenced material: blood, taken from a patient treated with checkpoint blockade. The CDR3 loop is CASSPLPLASHGEQFF. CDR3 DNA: TGTGCCAGCTCACCACTTCCGCTAGCATCTCACGGTGAGCAGTTCTTC. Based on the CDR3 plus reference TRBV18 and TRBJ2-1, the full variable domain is NAGVMQNPRHLVRRRGQEARLRCSPMKGHSHVYWYRQLPEEGLKFMVYLQKENIIDESGMPKERFSAEFPKEGPSILRIQQVVRGDSAAYFCASSPLPLASHGEQFFGPGTRLTVL.